This T cell receptor beta chain came from a study of cytomegalovirus exposure and HLA in healthy donors (dated by TCRdb to between 2016 and 2019). Regarding the complete study: In an earlier analysis of some 610 of the donors, 276 Gb of sequence data and approximately 120 million unique TCR beta sequences from roughly 180 million T cells were reported. Roughly 300 gigabases of sequencing data and approximately 84 million unique TCR sequences were included in an early release covering roughly 600 HLA-typed donors. Among the roughly 400 genotyped donors, about 83% belonged to the genetic ancestry cluster associated with self-reported Caucasian donors. The study aimed to test whether signatures of past pathogen exposure could be identified by cataloging public T cell receptors. The study used immunosequencing to profile the T cell repertoires of 666 subjects and linked those repertoires to cytomegalovirus serostatus. Along with the approximately 600-subject first cohort, a separate validation cohort of over a hundred different subjects was used. High-throughput TCR immunosequencing, statistical association of individual TCRs with disease status, and machine learning were combined to predict cytomegalovirus infection status. A later analysis re-examined previously published TCR beta repertoires from about 670 donors and added high-resolution HLA genotyping to investigate patterns of TCR occurrence. In the later analysis, no new phenotypic data were used to find candidate immune exposures; instead, reliance was placed on TCR beta sequences and their occurrence across donors. To decide whether each TCR beta V gene segment behaved as functional or pseudogenic, an earlier analysis of approximately 620 of the donors relied on high-throughput TCR beta sequencing. Donor age, sex, ethnicity and CMV serostatus were collected together with the repertoire data. In a later genetic analysis, genome-wide SNP genotypes for about 55% of the roughly 670 donors were used, and that subset was treated as a discovery cohort. Every repertoire in the discovery cohort had been generated on one and the same sequencing platform. Both class I and class II loci were covered by HLA typing, at four-digit resolution. Typing coverage varied by locus: roughly 629-630 donors for A, B, C, DRB1 and DQB1; more than 500 for DQA1; more than 600 for DPA1; 450 to 480 for DPB1. Roughly 5 DR-DQ haplotypes were handled as single units for association and clustering, since linkage in the cohort was strong. Among 300 to 500 genotyped donors of the cohort, an average of roughly 230,000 unique TCR beta nucleotide sequences was sequenced per donor, of which about 19% were non-productive. The investigation overall reported the following: A later genetic analysis associated a missense DCLRE1C variant with V-gene and J-gene trimming of TCR beta chains, and an independent cohort replicated the association. The classifier was reported to diagnose cytomegalovirus status with high specificity and sensitivity in both the original cohort and the validation cohort. A cluster of highly shared sequence variants was judged likely to represent a technical artifact of the sequencing pipeline. A further reported finding was that TCR beta sequences accurately predicted the HLA-A and HLA-B alleles for most subjects in the first cohort. In a later analysis, most CMV-associated TCR beta chains were found to appear HLA-restricted, with HLA associations seemingly driven largely by CMV exposure. This cohort had only TCR beta chains sequenced, and the lack of alpha or paired-chain data limited which features could be detected. At a false discovery rate of 0.05, a later analysis linked 15,000 to 20,000 TCR beta sequences to specific HLA alleles. A later genetic analysis reported fewer N-insertions in productive TCRs among donors in an Asian-associated ancestry cluster than the roughly 640-donor mean. In a later analysis, TCR association rates were found to vary across HLA loci, with the most associated TCRs seen for DRB1 alleles and the fewest for HLA-C alleles. The study gave a list of more than 150 TCR beta chains associated with cytomegalovirus. Presence/absence analyses assumed roughly uniform sequencing depth across donors, an assumption that may not hold. Linkage disequilibrium might explain the correlated functional status among segregating V segments, but an unknown experimental factor could not be excluded. In vitro tests confirmed that a few of the cytomegalovirus-associated TCR beta chains recognize cytomegalovirus antigens. Because HLA typing was missing for some donors at each locus, association tests included only the typed subset. Seventeen rarely observed V segments, including chromosome 9 orphons, were excluded from the earlier analysis of some 590 of the donors because counts were too low. Most TCR sequences were observed very rarely across donors, whereas some public TCRs were present in many individuals. Because the 87-base-pair reads could not distinguish some IMGT-functional V segments, including TRBV6-2 and TRBV6-3, those segments were excluded. When HLA alleles, especially DR and DQ, strongly co-occurred, TCR associations were difficult to assign to individual alleles. According to the authors, the approach could potentially be generalized to other disease states and immunological phenotypes. The only immune exposure information available for the cohort was CMV serostatus. In a later analysis, several top co-occurrence clusters were reported to appear linked to parvovirus B19, influenza, CMV and Epstein-Barr virus. Broadly in line with IMGT annotations, most TCR beta V segments showed up in productive rearrangements about 87% or about 30% of the time in an earlier analysis of 587 of the donors. In a later analysis, HLA-associated TCR beta chains showed more clonal expansion and lower generation probabilities than non-associated chains that were equally common.

The sample holds a few counts of this clone. It has no known antigen specificity. No quality values exist for individual bases; no much larger clone is one base distant. Libraries came from the immunoSEQ multiplex PCR assay. The multiplex PCR relied on a mix of 60 forward primers for TCR Vbeta segments and 13 reverse primers for TCR Jbeta segments. The CDR3 region of rearranged TCR beta genes was amplified from genomic DNA by a multiplex PCR assay. On the Illumina HiSeq System, the amplified TCR beta libraries were sequenced as 87-base-pair reads. As for the authors' bioinformatics: In a later analysis, tens of millions of unique TCR beta chains were counted across the roughly 610 repertoires, and roughly 11 million of these chains were shared by at least two donors. A nearest-neighbor algorithm error-corrected the raw reads and collapsed the reads into unique sequences, merging closely related sequences to remove PCR and sequencing errors. To assign V, D and J gene segments, CDR3 sequences were aligned to IMGT reference sequences. For a sequence to be retained, a match of at least six nucleotides to both a V gene segment and a J gene segment was required. A rearrangement was called productive if the CDR3 had no stop codons and remained in frame with V and J, and every other rearrangement was called non-productive. Following IMGT convention, CDR3 was defined as the stretch from the second conserved V-encoded cysteine to the conserved J-encoded phenylalanine. Sequences without an unambiguous match to a single V gene segment were excluded from the earlier analysis of about 640 of the donors. In an earlier analysis of some 590 of the donors, a V segment was called functional when productive rearrangements were above 56.7%, and segregating when the standard deviation between donors exceeded 5%. A statistical classification framework was developed to diagnose cytomegalovirus status using the catalog of TCR beta chain sequences. A later analysis assigned V and J genes by comparing TCR nucleotide sequences with IMGT/GENE-DB human TR gene sequences. A later analysis assigned CDR3 sequences and most-parsimonious VDJ recombination scenarios with the TCRdist pipeline. In a later analysis, each TCR beta chain was defined by its CDR3 amino acid sequence together with its V-gene family, and reads without a unique V-gene family were excluded. As a way to deal with suspected cross-contamination and a sequencing artifact, a later analysis dropped 450 to 600 nucleotide sequences that were highly shared and had low generation probability. A later analysis calculated a clonal expansion index for each public chain from normalized within-repertoire ranks of inferred template counts. In a later analysis, generation probabilities were computed with a VDJ recombination model fitted to out-of-frame rearrangements, and the resulting probabilities were checked against IGoR. In a later analysis, TCR-TCR, TCR-HLA and TCR-CMV co-occurrence was scored with hypergeometric tests, and a repertoire-size bias correction was applied to TCR pairs. False discovery rates were estimated in a later analysis by permuting HLA or CMV assignments 20 times. In a later analysis, co-occurring TCRs were grouped with DBSCAN, and TCRdist sequence similarity was added when clustering was performed within HLA-allele-positive subsets. Co-occurrence clustering excluded repertoires with fewer than 30,000 or more than 120,000 public chains, plus five with anomalous nucleotide sharing. TCRdb limited this immuneACCESS table to in-frame rearrangements with V and J called. A share of clones is missing; checked studies link under half to unresolved V genes, and the rest is unexplained. V and J calls plus clone size are reproduced from that table; the DNA served to infer D and trimming. The sample profile shows some 95,000 clones; over 75% of them were found once. In total, the top ten clones hold around 7.5% of the sample.

The cohort was made up of approximately 700 healthy bone marrow donors. At the time of sampling, all cohort members were nominally healthy, though unrecorded immune exposures were likely present. The donor was CMV seropositive and was included in the group of approximately 310 seropositive cohort members. A peripheral blood sample was collected from each donor, and TCR beta sequencing was performed on peripheral blood mononuclear cells. The Qiagen DNeasy Blood Extraction Kit was used to extract genomic DNA from the blood cell samples. The CDR3 starts with the cysteine, ends with the phenylalanine, and has 13 residues. This entry keeps only the CDR3 DNA: 39 bases, framed from base 1. V drops 5 bases and J drops 6 bases, leaving 11 bases in between. Sequences SEHNR (CDR1) and FQNEAQ (CDR2) are obtained from the germline V gene (reference sequence).

The chain is assembled from TRBV7-9 and TRBJ2-1, and the D gene may be TRBD2, 6 bases matching. This clonotype was sampled from a man aged 50 to 60 in good health and CMV-seropositive. Sequencing input: PBMCs. Here the CDR3 is given as CASSPRGSNEQFF. The DNA sequence is TGTGCCAGCAGCCCTCGGGGGTCCAATGAGCAGTTCTTC.